This TCR beta chain comes out of a study of T cell responses to AZD1222 COVID-19 vaccine (dated by TCRdb to about 2021). For context, the study as a whole: A total of approximately 240 trial participants underwent TCR sequencing, of whom around 200 received two doses of AZD1222 and some 26 received two doses of the MenACWY control vaccine. Trial participants were enrolled into age subgroups of 18-55, 56-69 and 70-plus years, which contained approximately 150, 28 and 58 TCR-sequenced participants, respectively. What the research found in general, with its limitations: Conclusions about previously exposed vaccinees were limited because only six AZD1222 recipients were SARS-CoV-2 seropositive at baseline. The whole spike protein was spanned by vaccine-associated CD4 TCRs, and dominant responses were seen in regions 160-218 and 743-854. Nearly half of unique spike-specific TCRs reportedly recognized epitopes outside regions mutated in the B.1.351 and B.1.1.7 variants. A significant rise in spike-specific TCR breadth and depth was observed after two AZD1222 doses relative to day 0 and relative to MenACWY recipients. In the small 56-69-year group, the increase in depth fell short of significance, most likely because of low power. Because no day 14 peak-response samples were available, repertoires were characterized only after the peak T cell response. Participants were mostly white British, with more females than males. The authors suggested clonal diversity may have been underestimated.

From the cysteine up to the phenylalanine, the CDR3 has a length of 17 residues. Only the CDR3 portion is preserved as DNA: 51 bases, with reading frame beginning at the first base. Clipping removes 6 bases from V and 6 bases from J, with 15 as the unmatched junction base count. For CDR1 and CDR2, the germline V gene (reference sequence) lists SGHNT and YYREEE. According to the study, the label for this sample's time point signals: about 28 days (+/-7) after the second vaccine dose. Because spike-specific TCR depth and breadth did not differ between the two schedules, AZD1222 recipients who got a second dose at roughly 4 weeks were pooled with those who got a second dose at roughly 12 weeks. Samples from vaccinated people were obtained from the UK trials COV001 and COV002, which included a single-blind randomized controlled phase 2/3 trial of AZD1222 (ChAdOx1 nCoV-19) in healthy adults. Trial participant PBMC samples were collected at day 0 and day 28 after the second dose for TCRbeta chain sequencing.

On this clone itself: Which antigen it targets is not known. Base quality data are lacking; no much larger clone is found one base away.

The CDR3 regions of human TCRbeta chains were subjected to immunosequencing. Per the source publication's procedure: TCRs in the repertoires were compared against a reference library of SARS-CoV-2-specific TCRs that had been generated with the MIRA antigen-specificity platform. Breadth was defined as the fraction of unique TCRs that were SARS-CoV-2-associated. Depth was defined as the fraction of total T cells that were SARS-CoV-2-associated. Each spike-specific TCR was assigned to its reactive spike region and to a CD4 or CD8 class using the MIRA data. Log10-transformed breadth and depth values were compared by one-way ANOVA with Sidak's multiple comparisons tests. Sourced from immuneACCESS, this table was stored by TCRdb with only in-frame sequences that have V and J called. A share of the clones is absent; for the studies checked, an unresolved V gene accounts for under half, and the remainder has no known explanation. The V and J calls and clone size were taken over from that table, and D and trimming were inferred from the DNA. The table for this sample lists 150,000 or so clones; roughly nine tenths of them were counted only once. Of the sample, over 3% falls within the top ten clones.

Rearrangement joined TRBV5-4 to TRBJ2-7; TRBD2 agrees with 13 junctional bases. This specimen was peripheral blood, taken 28 days after the second AZD1222 dose. The clonotype comes from an adult who received the AZD1222 COVID-19 vaccine. The sequenced DNA: TGTGCCAGCACCCCACCCCCTGGGACTAGCGGGAAAGGCGAGCAGTACTTC. This encodes CASTPPPGTSGKGEQYF.